The 18 T cell receptor beta chains given below trace back to one sample, sequenced in a study of blood T cell repertoires in COVID-19. The repertoire was sequenced with immunoSEQ multiplex PCR; TCRdb's copy has only in-frame clones and lacks some. The sample has under 200,000 clones, around 82% seen once. Sequences were obtained from PBMCs or T cells enriched from blood (not recorded which). The receptors shown here come from a woman between 45 and 65 years old in a cohort exposed to, infected with or recovered from COVID-19 (not recorded which).

The rearrangement links TRBV2 to TRBJ1-1; D perhaps matches TRBD1 (5 bases). The CDR3 consists of 14 residues. CDR1 and CDR2 from the germline V gene are SNHLY and FYNNEI. V was trimmed by 7 bases and J by 0 bases, leaving 12 bases between them. CDR3 DNA: TGTGCCAGCAAGACAGAATCCATGAACACTGAAGCTTTCTTT. Amino acid sequence: CASKTESMNTEAFF.

The rearrangement joins TRBV28 to TRBJ2-2, with TRBD2 matching over 10 bases. The CDR3 consists of 16 residues. CDR1 is MDHEN, CDR2 SYDVKM, per germline. Trimming removed 7 bases from V and 5 bases from J; junction bases left unmatched: 10. CDR3 sequence: CASTPPVAGGTGELFF. In DNA form, the CDR3 reads TGTGCCAGCACCCCCCCGGTAGCGGGAGGTACCGGGGAGCTGTTTTTT. Complete variable domain (other parts from reference TRBV28 and TRBJ2-2): DVKVTQSSRYLVKRTGEKVFLECVQDMDHENMFWYRQDPGLGLRLIYFSYDVKMKEKGDIPEGYSVSREKKERFSLILESASTNQTSMYLCASTPPVAGGTGELFFGEGSRLTVL.

The J gene is TRBJ2-3, the V gene TRBV6-9, with a weak D call TRBD2 (5 bases). The CDR3 extends over 12 amino acids. CDR1 MNHGY and CDR2 SVAAGI come from the germline V gene. CDR3 amino acids: CVSGRSTDTQYF. For the CDR3, the DNA is TGTGTAAGCGGAAGAAGCACAGATACGCAGTATTTT.

This chain connects TRBV30 to TRBJ1-1; TRBD1 matches 7 bases. CDR1 and CDR2 (germline): GTSNPN, SVGIG (reference sequence). This CDR3 is built from 14 residues. Trimming removed 4 bases from V and 3 bases from J; junction bases left unmatched: 8. The CDR3 nucleotides read TGTGCCTGGATTGAGGGGGCGTTGGACACTGAAGCTTTCTTT. The encoded protein is CAWIEGALDTEAFF.

V and J are TRBV20-1 and TRBJ2-3, with 8 bases lining up with TRBD2. Germline V gene data show CDR1 as DFQATT and CDR2 as SNEGSKA (reference sequence). The CDR3 has 15 amino acids. The trim removed 3 bases at V and 6 bases at J, leaving 11 bases unmatched. The CDR3 spells CSASVPAGGPDTQYF. The CDR3 DNA follows: TGCAGTGCTAGTGTTCCCGCGGGGGGCCCGGATACGCAGTATTTT.

The chain couples TRBV6-2 or TRBV6-3 to TRBJ1-5, with D possibly being TRBD1 (6 bases). Per the germline V gene, CDR1 is MNHEY and CDR2 is SVGEGT. CDR3 length: 15 amino acids. Trimming stripped 1 base from V and 7 bases from J, with 14 bases between. CDR3 residues: CASSYLLNRVQPQHF. The DNA for the CDR3 is TGTGCCAGCAGTTACTTGTTGAACAGGGTACAGCCCCAGCATTTT.

The V and J genes are TRBV6-5 and TRBJ2-4, with a possible D match to TRBD1 (5 bases). From germline, CDR1 is MNHEY and CDR2 SVGAGI. The V gene lost 5 bases and the J gene lost 7 bases, with 15 bases spanning the gap. The CDR3 is made up of 14 amino acids. In DNA form, the CDR3 reads TGTGCCAGCAGTACGACCCTGACAGACAACATTCAGTACTTC. It is translated as CASSTTLTDNIQYF.

The V gene is TRBV5-3, the J gene TRBJ2-7; 9 nucleotides line up with TRBD1. TRBV5-3 is an ORF, and what it does is uncertain. The length of the CDR3 is 14 residues. V shed 7 bases, J shed 2 bases, and the junction held 7 bases outside the gene matches. CDR3 in amino acids: CARPGQGFTYEQYF. The CDR3 nucleotides are TGTGCCAGACCGGGACAGGGTTTTACCTACGAGCAGTACTTC.

The chain couples TRBV5-1 to TRBJ1-4, with 7 bases that match TRBD1. The CDR3 length is 14 residues. Germline CDR1 and CDR2: SGHRS and YFSETQ. J was trimmed by 7 bases and V by 0 bases; bases with no gene match: 3. This CDR3 reads CASSLDRGTEKLFF. In nucleotides, the CDR3 is TGCGCCAGCAGCTTGGACAGGGGCACTGAAAAACTGTTTTTT.

The chain recombines TRBV12-3 or TRBV12-4 with TRBJ2-1, with a possible D match to TRBD1 (6 bases). Trimming took off 6 bases at V and 11 bases at J, with 14 bases between the two ends. The CDR3 is 12 residues long. CDR3 DNA sequence: TGTGCCAGCAGCACTCAGGGGAAGAAGCAGTTCTTC. Its translation is CASSTQGKKQFF.

The chain recombines TRBV28 with TRBJ2-3, with no clear D. Trimming removed 6 bases from V and 0 bases from J, with 16 bases in between. This CDR3 contains 16 residues. In germline, CDR1 is MDHEN, CDR2 SYDVKM. CDR3 sequence (DNA): TGTGCCAGCAGCTCCCCCGTATCGAGTAGCACAGATACGCAGTATTTT. The encoded protein is CASSSPVSSSTDTQYF.

V usage is TRBV6-5 and J usage is TRBJ2-7; TRBD2 matches 7 bases. The germline gives CDR1 MNHEY, CDR2 SVGAGI. The CDR3 covers 13 residues. The V and J ends lost 7 bases and 4 bases, in that order; junction bases with no gene match: 7. The chain's CDR3 is CASTHPGGYEQYF. The CDR3 coding sequence is TGTGCCAGCACCCACCCCGGGGGGTACGAGCAGTACTTC.

The chain couples TRBV25-1 to TRBJ1-1; D gene ambiguous. V gave up 3 bases and J gave up 6 bases, with 14 bases separating them. CDR1 MGHDK and CDR2 SYGVNS come from the germline V gene. The CDR3 sequence is 14 residues long. This chain's CDR3 is CASSDMSGSAEAFF. The CDR3 DNA reads as TGTGCCAGCAGTGATATGAGCGGGTCAGCTGAAGCTTTCTTT.

This clone has a handful of counts. The chain couples TRBV7-6 to TRBJ2-7; possible D gene TRBD2, 6 bases. Trimming stripped 4 bases from V and 5 bases from J, with 18 bases between. CDR3 length equals 15 residues. Germline CDR1 reads SGHVS; CDR2 reads FNYEAQ. CDR3 region: CASSSTLYGGNEQYF. In DNA form, the CDR3 reads TGTGCCAGCAGCTCAACCCTATACGGGGGAAACGAGCAGTACTTC.

V is TRBV27 and J is TRBJ2-3, with D perhaps TRBD2 (6 bases). The V gene's germline CDR1 is MNHEY and CDR2 SMNVEV (reference sequence). V dropped 5 bases and J dropped 2 bases, with 17 bases sitting between them. This CDR3 spans 16 amino acids. The CDR3 is CASSPLGGTYTDTQYF. CDR3 nucleotide sequence: TGTGCCAGCAGTCCACTTGGGGGGACGTACACAGATACGCAGTATTTT.

This clone turned up a few times. The chain recombines TRBV7-2 with TRBJ2-1, with D uncertain. CDR3 length equals 15 residues. V shed 5 bases and J shed 1 base, with 12 bases lying between them. Germline lookup yields CDR1 SGHTA and CDR2 FQGNSA. The CDR3 sequence: CASSRDTLSYNEQFF. The DNA for the CDR3 is TGTGCCAGCAGCCGTGACACGTTGTCCTACAATGAGCAGTTCTTC. Variable domain in full (rest from reference TRBV7-2 and TRBJ2-1): GAGVSQSPSNKVTEKGKDVELRCDPISGHTALYWYRQSLGQGLEFLIYFQGNSAPDKSGLPSDRFSAERTGGSVSTLTIQRTQQEDSAVYLCASSRDTLSYNEQFFGPGTRLTVL.

CDR3 loop: CASTLQAQPQHF. In DNA, the CDR3 is TGTGCCAGCACCTTGCAGGCACAGCCCCAGCATTTT. The V gene is TRBV28, the J gene TRBJ1-5; D gene uncertain. Looked up from germline, CDR1 is MDHEN and CDR2 is SYDVKM. This CDR3 contains 12 residues. Between the trimmed V and J ends, which lost 7 bases and 7 bases, there was a span of 11 bases.

The rearrangement uses TRBV19 and TRBJ2-2, with 9 positions matching TRBD1. This CDR3 has 17 amino acids. J was trimmed by 1 base and V by 8 bases; bases with no gene match: 11. Germline V gene sequence: CDR1 LNHDA, CDR2 SQIVND (reference sequence). The CDR3 DNA is TGTGCCAGTTTCCGCCGGGACAGGGCCCTGAACACCGGGGAGCTGTTTTTT. Encoded protein: CASFRRDRALNTGELFF. The full variable domain, rest sourced from reference TRBV19 and TRBJ2-2, is DGGITQSPKYLFRKEGQNVTLSCEQNLNHDAMYWYRQDPGQGLRLIYYSQIVNDFQKGDIAEGYSVSREKKESFPLTVTSAQKNPTAFYLCASFRRDRALNTGELFFGEGSRLTVL.